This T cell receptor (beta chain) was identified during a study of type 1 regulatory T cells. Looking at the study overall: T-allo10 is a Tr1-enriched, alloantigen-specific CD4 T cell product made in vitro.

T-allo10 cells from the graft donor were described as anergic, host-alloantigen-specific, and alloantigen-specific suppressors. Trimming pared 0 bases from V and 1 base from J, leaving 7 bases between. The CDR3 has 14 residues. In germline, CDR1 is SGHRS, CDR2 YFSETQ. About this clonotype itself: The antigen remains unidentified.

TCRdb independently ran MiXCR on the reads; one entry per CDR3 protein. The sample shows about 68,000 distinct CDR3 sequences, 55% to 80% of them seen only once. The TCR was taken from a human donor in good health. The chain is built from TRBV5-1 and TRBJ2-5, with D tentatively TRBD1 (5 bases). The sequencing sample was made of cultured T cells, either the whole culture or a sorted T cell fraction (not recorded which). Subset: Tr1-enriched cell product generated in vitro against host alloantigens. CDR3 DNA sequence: TGCGCCAGCAGCTTGGGACAGACCCAAGAGACCCAGTACTTC. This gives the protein CASSLGQTQETQYF. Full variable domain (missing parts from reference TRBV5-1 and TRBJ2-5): KAGVTQTPRYLIKTRGQQVTLSCSPISGHRSVSWYQQTPGQGLQFLFEYFSETQRNKGNFPGRFSGRQFSNSRSEMNVSTLELGDSALYLCASSLGQTQETQYFGPGTRLLVL.